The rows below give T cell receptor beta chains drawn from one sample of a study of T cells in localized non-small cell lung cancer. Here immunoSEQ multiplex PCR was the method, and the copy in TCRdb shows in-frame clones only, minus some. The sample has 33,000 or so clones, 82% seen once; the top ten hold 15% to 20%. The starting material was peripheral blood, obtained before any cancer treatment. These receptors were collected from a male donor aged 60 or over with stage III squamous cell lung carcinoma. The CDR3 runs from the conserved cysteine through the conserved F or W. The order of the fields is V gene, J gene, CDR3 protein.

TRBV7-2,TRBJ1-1,CASSLEVGEAFF
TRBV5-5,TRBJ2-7,CASSFRSGQLHEQYF
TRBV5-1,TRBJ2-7,CASSLGRTGVEQYF
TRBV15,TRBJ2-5,CASSRGGGQETQYF
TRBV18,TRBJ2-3,CASSPPGTSGTDTQYF
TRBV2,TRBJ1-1,CASSPQGNMNTEAFF
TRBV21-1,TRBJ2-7,CASSPRRDRHRSYEQYF
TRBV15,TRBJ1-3,CATSRGEENTIYF
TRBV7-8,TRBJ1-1,CASSLGQRKEAFF
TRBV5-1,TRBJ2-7,CASSAGLAGTYEQYF
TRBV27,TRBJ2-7,CASSSPWEGSSYEQYF
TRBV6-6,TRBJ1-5,CASSYLGTKHF
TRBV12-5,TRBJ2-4,CASGLDGGDIQYF
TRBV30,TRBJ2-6,CAWSQGAAGANVLTF
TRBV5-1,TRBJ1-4,CASSFGQGVGEKLFF
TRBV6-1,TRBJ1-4,CASTLFGATNEKLFF
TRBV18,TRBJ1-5,CASSPRTGSNQPQHF
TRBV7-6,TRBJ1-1,CASSSTGGGTEAFF
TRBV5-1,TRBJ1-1,CASSLTGGEAFF
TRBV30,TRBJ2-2,CAWSVVVNTGELFF
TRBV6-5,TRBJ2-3,CASSYSQGRTDTQYF
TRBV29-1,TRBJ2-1,CSVRLADEQFF
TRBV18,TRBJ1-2,CASSLDYGYTF
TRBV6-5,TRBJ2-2,CASRGEVGGELFF
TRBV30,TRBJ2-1,CAWTRAAGGSYNEQFF
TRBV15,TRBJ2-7,CATSRATSGTSGEQYF
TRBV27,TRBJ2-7,CASKGLYEQYF
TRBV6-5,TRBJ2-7,CASSRTSGWHEQYF
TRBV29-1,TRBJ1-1,CSAMTGMNTEAFF
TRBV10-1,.,CASSEARSSYEQYF
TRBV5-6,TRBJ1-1,CASSPGRDTEAFF
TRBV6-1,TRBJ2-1,CASSEFRGDNEQFF
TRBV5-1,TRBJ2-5,CASVEAGGLGETQYF
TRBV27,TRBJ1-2,CANPPSAYGYTF
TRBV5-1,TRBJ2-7,CASSSEPGTAYEQYF
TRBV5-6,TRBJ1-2,CASSPRDRRGYGYTF
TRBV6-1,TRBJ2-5,CASSESPGKETQYF
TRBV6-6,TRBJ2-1,CASSSGLAGVSYEQFF
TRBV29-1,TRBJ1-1,CSARTGNTEAFF
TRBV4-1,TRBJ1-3,CASSQDATEGNTIYF
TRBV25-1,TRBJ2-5,CASSVGYQETQYF
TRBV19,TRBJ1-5,CASSLARLDGNQPQHF
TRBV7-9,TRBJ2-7,CAASGGLYEQYF
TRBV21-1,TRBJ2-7,CASSKPGYEQYF
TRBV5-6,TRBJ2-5,CASSPFGGDSETQYF
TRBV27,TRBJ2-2,CASSSGLAGGAGELFF
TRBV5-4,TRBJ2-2,CASSLEGTSSTGELFF
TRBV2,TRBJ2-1,CASSLTSGGPYNEQFF
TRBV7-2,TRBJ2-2,CASSQDTGELFF
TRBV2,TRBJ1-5,CASSDPGGQPQHF
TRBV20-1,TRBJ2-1,CSALRGNEQFF
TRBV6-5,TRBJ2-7,CASSPSGPYEQYF
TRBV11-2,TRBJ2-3,CASSFPSTDTQYF
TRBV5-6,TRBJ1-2,CASSLGPRAGGYTF
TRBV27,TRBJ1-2,CASSPTGGREYGYTF
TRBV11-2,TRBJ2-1,CASSLSRGEQFF
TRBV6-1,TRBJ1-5,CASMGGGNQPQHF
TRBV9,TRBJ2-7,CASSASPTVSYEQYF
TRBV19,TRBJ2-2,CASSRRLPNTGELFF
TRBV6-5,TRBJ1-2,CASSYVLGQGIYGYTF